This TCR beta chain emerged from a study of blood T cell repertoires in COVID-19. Study-wide context: Researchers got acute and convalescent COVID-19 samples from the United States, Italy and Spain. Sample material is recorded as cDNA or gDNA derived from T cells, B-cell-depleted T cells, or PBMCs.

Clinical history as reported by participants underpinned cohort assignment. Recovery meant two consecutive negative NP/OP PCR tests, professional clearance, or resolved symptoms. Germline lookup yields CDR1 SGHDT and CDR2 YYEEEE. The CDR3 is 14 residues long. Trimming took 4 bases from V and 0 from J; bases not matched to a gene: 4. This clone was picked up one time. The data were produced by immunoSEQ multiplex PCR, yet TCRdb's version contains in-frame clones alone and is incomplete. Of a few hundred thousand clones listed, more than 85% are singletons. The receptor's source is a woman in her 30s who had recovered from COVID-19. V usage is TRBV5-6 and J usage is TRBJ2-7; 7 bases are a match to TRBD1. Sample: PBMCs or T cells enriched from blood (not recorded which). The CDR3 protein is CASSAGQASYEQYF. The CDR3 DNA sequence: TGTGCCAGCAGCGCAGGACAGGCCTCCTACGAGCAGTACTTC.